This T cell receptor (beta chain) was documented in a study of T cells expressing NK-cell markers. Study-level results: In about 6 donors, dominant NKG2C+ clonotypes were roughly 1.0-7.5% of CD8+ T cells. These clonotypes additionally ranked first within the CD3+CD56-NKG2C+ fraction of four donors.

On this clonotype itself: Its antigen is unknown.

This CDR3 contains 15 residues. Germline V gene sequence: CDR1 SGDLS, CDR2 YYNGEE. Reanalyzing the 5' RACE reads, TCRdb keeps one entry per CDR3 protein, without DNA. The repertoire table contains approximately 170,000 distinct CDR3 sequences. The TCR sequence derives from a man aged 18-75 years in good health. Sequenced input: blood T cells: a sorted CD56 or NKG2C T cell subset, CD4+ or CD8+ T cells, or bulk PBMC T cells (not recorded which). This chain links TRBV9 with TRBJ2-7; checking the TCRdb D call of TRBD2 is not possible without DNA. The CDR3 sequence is CASSSGSSSAGEQYF. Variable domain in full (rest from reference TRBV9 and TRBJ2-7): DSGVTQTPKHLITATGQRVTLRCSPRSGDLSVYWYQQSLDQGLQFLIQYYNGEERAKGNILERFSAQQFPDLHSELNLSSLELGDSALYFCASSSGSSSAGEQYFGPGTRLTVT.